This TCR beta chain was observed in a study of graft-versus-host responses after intestinal transplantation. Study background: Uniformly, recipients were administered anti-thymocyte globulin induction with subsequent tacrolimus and steroids for two to three years. Study-level results: Analysis identified GvH clones in recipient marrow, with some appearing first in ileum or blood. Some patients had graft-donor T cell macrochimerism, and their allografts showed high graft-versus-host to host-versus-graft clonal ratios. Researchers found peak circulating GvH clone levels linked to early post-transplant HvG declines.

This CDR3 has 12 amino acids. Trimming removed 4 bases from V and 4 bases from J, with 8 bases in between. Germline CDR1 SGHNT, CDR2 YYREEE (reference sequence). Here immunoSEQ multiplex PCR was the method, and the copy in TCRdb shows in-frame clones only, minus some. The sample records roughly 50,000 clones, about 89% being singletons. Note on this clone: Its antigen remains unknown.

This chain uses TRBV5-4 with TRBJ1-2, with D possibly TRBD1 on 5 matching bases. This TCR came from a human patient who received an intestinal transplant, so some T cells may come from the graft donor. Sequencing was performed on PBMCs, taken more than 650 days after intestinal transplant. The CDR3 bases are TGTGCCAGCAGCAAGGGGCCCTATGGCTACACCTTC. Encoded protein: CASSKGPYGYTF.